This TCR beta chain comes out of a study of response to subunit inactivated influenza vaccine. Overall study findings and caveats: With each seasonal influenza vaccination, the authors suggested, few new T cells are recruited.

Many counts were recorded for this clonotype. Antigen specificity is unknown. TCRdb analysed the RT-PCR reads with MiXCR anew, one entry per CDR3 protein. This repertoire shows about 160,000 distinct CDR3 sequences, roughly 11% found once; its top ten account for around 12%. This clonotype originated in a man aged 50 or older who received an inactivated influenza vaccine. This specimen was non-naive T cells sorted from PBMCs, taken roughly 47 days after vaccination.

CDR3 residues: CATQGRAGETQYF. The CDR3, as DNA: TGTGCCACCCAAGGAAGGGCGGGGGAGACCCAGTACTTC. The J gene is TRBJ2-5, the V gene TRBV5-8; possibly TRBD2 for D (6 bases). This CDR3 is 13 amino acids long. Deletions cut 9 bases from V and 5 bases from J, with 17 bases between. CDR1 is SGHTS, CDR2 YDEGEE, per germline.